This entry is about one TCR beta chain. These data come from a study of blood T cell repertoires in COVID-19. Looking at the study overall: Acute and convalescent COVID-19 specimens originated in the United States, Italy and Spain. From T cells, B-cell-depleted T cells, or PBMCs came the material, which was cDNA or gDNA.

Per the original methods: Reference gene primers were amplified, and this amplification served to estimate nucleated cell counts. Data came from immunoSEQ multiplex PCR; TCRdb stores just in-frame clones and leaves some out. V and J calls and clone size are given by that table; D and trimming were obtained from the DNA. The sample includes about 34,000 clones, approximately 88% of them seen just once. The CDR3 consists of 14 residues. CDR1 SGHDN and CDR2 FVKESK come from the germline V gene. V was pared by 6 bases and J by 4 bases, with 15 bases between. The chain is built from TRBV14 and TRBJ1-1; D is unresolved. The sequence was collected from a man in his sixties with active COVID-19. Sequencing used peripheral blood. CDR3 DNA: TGTGCCAGCAGTCCTCGGATGCGGGGCACTGAAGCTTTCTTT. Amino acid sequence: CASSPRMRGTEAFF.